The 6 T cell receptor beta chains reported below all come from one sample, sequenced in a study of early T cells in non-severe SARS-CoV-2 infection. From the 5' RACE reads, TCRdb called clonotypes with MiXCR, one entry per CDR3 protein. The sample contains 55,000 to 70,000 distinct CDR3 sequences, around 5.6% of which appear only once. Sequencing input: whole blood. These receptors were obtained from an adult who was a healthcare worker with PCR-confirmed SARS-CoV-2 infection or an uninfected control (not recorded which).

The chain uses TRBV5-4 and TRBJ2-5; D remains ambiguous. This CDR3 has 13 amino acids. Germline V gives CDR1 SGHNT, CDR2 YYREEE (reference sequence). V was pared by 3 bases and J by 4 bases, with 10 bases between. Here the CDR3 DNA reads TGTGCCAGCAGCTACCTGGGTTCAGAGACCCAGTACTTC. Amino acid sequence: CASSYLGSETQYF.

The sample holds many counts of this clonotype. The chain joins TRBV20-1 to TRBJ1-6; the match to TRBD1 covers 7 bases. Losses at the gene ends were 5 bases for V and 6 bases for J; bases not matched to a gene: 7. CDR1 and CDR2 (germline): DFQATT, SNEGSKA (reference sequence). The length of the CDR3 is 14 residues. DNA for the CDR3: TGCAGTGCTTCGGACAGGCCCGCTAATTCACCCCTCCACTTT. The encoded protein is CSASDRPANSPLHF.

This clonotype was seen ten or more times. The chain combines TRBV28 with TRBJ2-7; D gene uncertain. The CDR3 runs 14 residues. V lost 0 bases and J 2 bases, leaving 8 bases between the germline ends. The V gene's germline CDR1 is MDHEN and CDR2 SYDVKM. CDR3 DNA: TGTGCCAGCAGTTTATGGGGCAGAACCTACGAGCAGTACTTC. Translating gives CASSLWGRTYEQYF.

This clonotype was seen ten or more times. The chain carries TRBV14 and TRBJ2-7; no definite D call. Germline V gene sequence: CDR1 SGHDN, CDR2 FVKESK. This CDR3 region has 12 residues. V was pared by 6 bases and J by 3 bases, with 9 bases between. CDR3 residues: CASRGINYEQYF. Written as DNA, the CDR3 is TGTGCCAGCAGGGGGATAAACTACGAGCAGTACTTC.

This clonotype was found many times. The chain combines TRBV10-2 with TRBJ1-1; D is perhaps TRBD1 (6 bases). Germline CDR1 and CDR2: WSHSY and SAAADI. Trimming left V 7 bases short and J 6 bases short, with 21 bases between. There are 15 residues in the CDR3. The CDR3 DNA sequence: TGCGCCAGCAATGGACAGTATCACTATTCGGCTGAAGCTTTCTTT. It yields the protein CASNGQYHYSAEAFF.

DNA of the CDR3: TGTGCCGTAAGACTAGCGGGAGAGTACAATGAGCAGTTCTTC. Amino acids: CAVRLAGEYNEQFF. The J gene is TRBJ2-1, the V gene TRBV12-3 or TRBV12-4, with TRBD2 identical over 12 bases. The CDR3 loop spans 14 amino acids. Trimming took 11 bases from V and 4 from J; bases not matched to a gene: 6.